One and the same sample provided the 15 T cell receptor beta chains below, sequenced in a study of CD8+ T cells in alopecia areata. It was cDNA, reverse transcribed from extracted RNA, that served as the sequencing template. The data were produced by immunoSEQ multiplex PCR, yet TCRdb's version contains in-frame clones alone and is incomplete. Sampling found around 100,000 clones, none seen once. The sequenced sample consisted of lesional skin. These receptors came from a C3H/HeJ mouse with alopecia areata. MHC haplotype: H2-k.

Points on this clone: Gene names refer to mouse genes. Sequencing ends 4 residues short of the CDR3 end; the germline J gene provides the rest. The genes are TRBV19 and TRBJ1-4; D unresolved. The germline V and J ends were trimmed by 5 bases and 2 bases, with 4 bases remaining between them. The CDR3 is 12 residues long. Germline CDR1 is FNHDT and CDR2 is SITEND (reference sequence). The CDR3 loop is CASRQSNERLFF. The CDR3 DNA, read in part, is TGTGCCAGCAGACAATCCAACGAA.

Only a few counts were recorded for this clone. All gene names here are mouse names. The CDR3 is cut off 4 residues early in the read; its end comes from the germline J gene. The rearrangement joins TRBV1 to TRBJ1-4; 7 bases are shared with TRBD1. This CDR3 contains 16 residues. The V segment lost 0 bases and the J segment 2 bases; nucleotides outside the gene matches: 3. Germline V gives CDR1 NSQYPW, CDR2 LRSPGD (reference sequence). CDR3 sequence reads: CTCSADAGGSNERLFF. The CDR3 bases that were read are TGCACCTGCAGTGCAGATGCAGGGGGGTCCAACGAA.

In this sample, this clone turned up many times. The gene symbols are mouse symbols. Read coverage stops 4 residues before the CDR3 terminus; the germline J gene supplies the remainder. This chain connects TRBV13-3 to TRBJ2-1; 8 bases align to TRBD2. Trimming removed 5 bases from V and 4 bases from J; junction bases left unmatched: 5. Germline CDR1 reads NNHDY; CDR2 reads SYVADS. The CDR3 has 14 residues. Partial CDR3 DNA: TGTGCCAGCAGCGCCGGGGGGGCATATGCT. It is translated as CASSAGGAYA. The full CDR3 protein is CASSAGGAYAEQFF.

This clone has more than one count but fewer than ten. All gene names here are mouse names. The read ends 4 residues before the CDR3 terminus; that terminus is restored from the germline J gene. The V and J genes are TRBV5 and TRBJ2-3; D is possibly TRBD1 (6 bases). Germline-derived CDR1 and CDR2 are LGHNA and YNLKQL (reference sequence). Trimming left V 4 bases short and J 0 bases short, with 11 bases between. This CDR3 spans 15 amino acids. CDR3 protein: CASSLGTHSAETLYF. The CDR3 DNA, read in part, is TGTGCCAGCAGCCTCGGGACACATAGTGCAGAA.

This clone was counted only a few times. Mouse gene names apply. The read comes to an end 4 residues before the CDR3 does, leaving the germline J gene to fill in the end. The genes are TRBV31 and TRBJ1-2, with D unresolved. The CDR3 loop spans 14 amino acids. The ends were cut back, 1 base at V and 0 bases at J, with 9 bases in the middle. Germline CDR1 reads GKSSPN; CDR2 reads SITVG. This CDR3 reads CAWSRETTNSDYTF. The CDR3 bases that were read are TGTGCCTGGAGTCGCGAGACAACAAACTCC.

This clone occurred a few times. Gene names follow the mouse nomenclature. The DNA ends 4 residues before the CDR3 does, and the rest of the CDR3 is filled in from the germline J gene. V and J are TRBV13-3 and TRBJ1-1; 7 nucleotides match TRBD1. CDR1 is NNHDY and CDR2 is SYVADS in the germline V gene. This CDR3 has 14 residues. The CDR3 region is CASSDAWQGAEVFF. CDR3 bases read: TGTGCCAGCAGTGATGCATGGCAGGGGGCA.

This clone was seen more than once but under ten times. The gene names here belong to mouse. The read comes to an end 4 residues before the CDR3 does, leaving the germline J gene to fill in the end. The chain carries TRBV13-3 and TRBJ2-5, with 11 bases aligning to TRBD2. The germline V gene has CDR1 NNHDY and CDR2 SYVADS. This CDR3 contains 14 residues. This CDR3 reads CASTRLGGEDTQYF. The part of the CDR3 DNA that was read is TGTGCCAGCACTAGACTGGGGGGGGAAGAC.

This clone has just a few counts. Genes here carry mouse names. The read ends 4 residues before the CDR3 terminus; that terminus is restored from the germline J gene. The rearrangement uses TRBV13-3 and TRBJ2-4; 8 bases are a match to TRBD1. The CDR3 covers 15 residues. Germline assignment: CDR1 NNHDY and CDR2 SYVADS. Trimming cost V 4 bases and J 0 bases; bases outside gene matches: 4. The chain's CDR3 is CASSPGQASQNTLYF. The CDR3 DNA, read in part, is TGTGCCAGCAGTCCGGGACAGGCTAGTCAAAAC.

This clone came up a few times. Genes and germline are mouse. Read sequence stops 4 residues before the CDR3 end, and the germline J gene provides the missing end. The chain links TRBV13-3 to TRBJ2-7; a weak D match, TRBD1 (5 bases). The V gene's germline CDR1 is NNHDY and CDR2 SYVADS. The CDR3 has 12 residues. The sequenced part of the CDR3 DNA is TGTGCCAGCAGGAGGGCAGGGTAT. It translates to CASRRAGY. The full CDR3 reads CASRRAGYEQYF.

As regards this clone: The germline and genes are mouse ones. Partial CDR3 DNA: TGTGCCAGCAGTATATCTGGGGGGACCTCCTAT. Translating it yields CASSISGGTSY. The full-length CDR3 reads as CASSISGGTSYEQYF. V gene TRBV19 combines with J gene TRBJ2-7; 8 bases fit TRBD2. The sequence runs out 4 residues before the end of the CDR3; the remainder is reconstructed from the germline J gene. The germline gives CDR1 FNHDT, CDR2 SITEND (reference sequence). Trimming took 1 base from V and 0 from J; bases not matched to a gene: 3. The length of the CDR3 is 15 residues.

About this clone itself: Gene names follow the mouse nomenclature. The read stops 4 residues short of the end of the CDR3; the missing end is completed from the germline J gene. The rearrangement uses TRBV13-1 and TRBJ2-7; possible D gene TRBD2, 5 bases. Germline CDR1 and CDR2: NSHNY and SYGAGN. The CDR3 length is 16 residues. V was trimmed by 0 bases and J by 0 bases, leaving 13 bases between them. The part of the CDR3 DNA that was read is TGTGCCAGCAGTGATGATGTCTGGGATCACTCCTAT. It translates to CASSDDVWDHSY. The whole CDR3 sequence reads CASSDDVWDHSYEQYF.

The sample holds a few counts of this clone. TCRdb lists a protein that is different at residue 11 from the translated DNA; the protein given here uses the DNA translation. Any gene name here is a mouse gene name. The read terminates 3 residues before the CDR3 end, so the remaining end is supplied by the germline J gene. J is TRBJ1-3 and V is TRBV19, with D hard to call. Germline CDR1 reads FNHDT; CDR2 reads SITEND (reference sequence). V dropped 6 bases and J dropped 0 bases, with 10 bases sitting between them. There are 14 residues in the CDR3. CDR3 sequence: CASIDNYSGNTLYF. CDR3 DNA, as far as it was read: TGTGCCAGCATCGACAATTATTCTGGAAATACG.

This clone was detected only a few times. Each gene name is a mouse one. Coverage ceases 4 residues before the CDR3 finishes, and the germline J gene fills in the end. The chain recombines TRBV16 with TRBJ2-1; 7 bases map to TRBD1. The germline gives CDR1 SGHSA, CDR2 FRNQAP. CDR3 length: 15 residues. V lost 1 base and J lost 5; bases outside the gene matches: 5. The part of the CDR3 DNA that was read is TGTGCAAGCAGCTTAGTCCTTGGGACAGATGCT. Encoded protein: CASSLVLGTDA. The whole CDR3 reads CASSLVLGTDAEQFF.

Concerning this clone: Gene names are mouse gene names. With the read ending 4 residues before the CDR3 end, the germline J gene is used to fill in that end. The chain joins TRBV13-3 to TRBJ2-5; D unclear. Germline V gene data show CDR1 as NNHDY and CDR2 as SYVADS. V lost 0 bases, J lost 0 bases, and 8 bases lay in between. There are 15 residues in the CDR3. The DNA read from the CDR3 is TGTGCCAGCAGTGATGCAGGCAGAAACCAAGAC. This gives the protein CASSDAGRNQD. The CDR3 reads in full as CASSDAGRNQDTQYF.

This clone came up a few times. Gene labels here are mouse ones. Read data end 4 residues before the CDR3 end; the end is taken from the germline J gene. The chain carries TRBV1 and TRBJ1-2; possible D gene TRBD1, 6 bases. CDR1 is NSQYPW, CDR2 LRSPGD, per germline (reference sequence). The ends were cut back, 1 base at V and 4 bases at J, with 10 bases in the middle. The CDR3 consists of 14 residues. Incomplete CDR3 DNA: TGCACCTGCAGTGCAGGCGGACAGATCTCC. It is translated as CTCSAGGQIS. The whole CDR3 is CTCSAGGQISDYTF.